This entry concerns a single TCR beta chain. It lacks a known antigen. No base quality values were provided; no much bigger clone lies one nucleotide off. TCR CDR3 regions were amplified from genomic DNA by multiplex PCR using the deep immunoSEQ assay. Genomic DNA extracted from each cell subset was distributed evenly over all wells of several immunoSEQ 96-well plates, and each plate served as one replicate. For sorted subsets, each replicate PCR was loaded with approximately 200 ng genomic DNA, equivalent to some 27,000 T cell genomes. Purified libraries were quantified with a Qubit 3.0 fluorometer, sized on a Bioanalyzer 2100, and re-quantified with the KAPA Library Quantification kit. Every immunoSEQ 96-well plate was sequenced on a separate single-read 150-cycle Illumina NextSeq 550 flow cell. In the paper's pipeline: Because the immunoSEQ output held only junctional sequences and lacked quality scores, the filtering could not match the filtering applied to full-length reads. Sequences were annotated with PyIR, a Python wrapper for IgBLAST v1.9, and V/J genes and CDR3 were assigned using IMGT germline references. Reads with weak V/J assignments (E-value above 1e-6), missing CDR3, stop codons, out-of-frame junctions, or ambiguous translated residues were removed. V3J clonotypes were defined as sequences sharing the same inferred V gene, J gene, and CDR3 amino acid sequence. To compute the percentage overlap between repertoires, the number of shared unique clonotypes was divided by the size of the smaller repertoire. Repertoire richness was assessed with RTK rarefaction, the Chao1 estimator, and Recon v2.1 estimates of unobserved clonotypes. Generation probabilities for all TCRbeta clonotypes obtained by the gDNA method from a few donors were computed using OLGA. The table comes from immuneACCESS by way of TCRdb, which keeps in-frame sequences with V and J called. Part of the clones is missing from these tables; in studies checked, under half for an unresolved V gene and the rest for unknown reasons. That table gives V, J and clone size, and the DNA gave D and trimming. This sample gives roughly 1.4 million clones in total; approximately 98.5% of them show up just once. The ten most abundant clones make up 0.36% of the sample.

Including the terminal cysteine and phenylalanine, the CDR3 comprises 9 residues. Just CDR3 DNA is preserved here, 27 bases in frame from base 1. The germline V gene (reference sequence) sets CDR1 to LGHDT and CDR2 to YNNKEL. The junction carries 4 bases between V and J, which are trimmed by 4 bases and 10 bases respectively. This specimen comes from a study of shared clonotypes between healthy human individuals (dated by TCRdb to the early 2020s). Looking at the study overall: Three men and two women, aged 18 to 49 years, made up the cohort. Per donor, three plates each were used for CD4 naive and CD4 memory, two for CD8 naive, and one for CD8 memory. The study deeply sequenced blood TCR repertoires of about 5 healthy adults to estimate repertoire size and the extent of clonotype sharing between individuals. Different laboratories and diverse techniques were used to prepare libraries and sequence TCR repertoires, to increase sequencing depth and limit assay-specific biases. Per donor, leukapheresis produced somewhere between about 0.8 and 9 billion PBMCs. General conclusions and limits of the study: Even with the large sequencing depth, rarefaction of the sorted-subset datasets indicated that sequencing was incomplete. Naive subsets generally had larger estimated clonotype richness than memory subsets did. Clonotypes shared by all four sorted-subset donors showed higher generation probabilities than non-shared clonotypes. The small number of donors limited the genetic and exposure-history diversity represented. Sampling was restricted to blood, and TCR repertoires in tissue are likely to differ from TCR repertoires in blood. Pairwise subsampling led to the expectation that sequencing depth would affect the degree of clonotype sharing among donors. Sharing across several donors was observed for around 5% of naive CD4, 3.5% of naive CD8, about 2.3% of memory CD4, and about 0.38% of memory CD8 clonotypes.

The donors were healthy, HIV-negative adults with no recently reported acute infections or vaccinations. Every donor was a Caucasian adult residing in Nashville, Tennessee, USA. CD4+ T cells were enriched through magnetic negative selection, after which naive cells were positively selected on CD45RA and the remaining negative fraction served as the memory subset. Blood was collected by leukapheresis, and PBMCs were isolated by Ficoll-Histopaque density gradient centrifugation and then cryopreserved in liquid nitrogen vapor phase. Purity and quantity of every magnetically sorted T cell population were checked by analytical flow cytometry. Each sorted fraction had its genomic DNA isolated and then quantified by UV absorbance on a Nanodrop 2000c.

The TCR originated in a man aged 30 to 39 in good health. The sequence links TRBV3-1 (or the pseudogene TRBV3-2) to TRBJ1-1; the D gene assignment is ambiguous. Sequencing was done on a sample of naive CD4+ T cells sorted from blood. What the cell subset or site label conveys for this sample: CD45RA+ positively selected. Here the CDR3 is given as CASSPPAFF. The DNA sequence is given as TGTGCCAGCAGCCCACCAGCTTTCTTT.